The 6 T cell receptor beta chains reported below all come from one sample, sequenced in a study of PD-1 blockade in classical Hodgkin lymphoma. Relapse after autologous stem cell transplantation occurred in every patient, and brentuximab vedotin exposure varied. TCRdb's table, derived via immunoSEQ multiplex PCR, lists solely in-frame clones and lacks some. The sample shows around 26,000 clones, around 80% of them seen only once. Sequencing was performed on peripheral blood mononuclear cells (PBMCs), taken before the second cycle of nivolumab. The receptors were sampled from a human donor with classical Hodgkin lymphoma.

The chain recombines TRBV4-3 with TRBJ1-6, with 7 bases aligning to TRBD1. The germline CDR1 and CDR2 sequences are LGHNA and YSLEER. The CDR3 runs to 16 residues. Germline trimming cut 1 base from V and 9 bases from J; bases unmatched to any gene: 9. For the CDR3, the DNA is TGCGCCAGCAGCCAAGGACCCGACAGGGAAACTTCACCCCTCCACTTT. This sequence encodes CASSQGPDRETSPLHF.

CDR3 in DNA: TGTGCCAGTAGTTGGTCAGGGCCGTATAGCAATCAGCCCCAGCATTTT. Protein product: CASSWSGPYSNQPQHF. The gene calls are TRBV19 and TRBJ1-5; D perhaps matches TRBD1 (5 bases). Trimming took 5 bases from V and 0 from J, leaving 14 bases between them. From germline, CDR1 is LNHDA and CDR2 SQIVND (reference sequence). This CDR3 spans 16 amino acids.

In its sample, this clone was seen a few times. The chain employs TRBV4-3 and TRBJ2-7; unclear D gene. This CDR3 comprises 16 residues. Germline CDR1 is LGHNA and CDR2 is YSLEER. Trimming took off 0 bases at V and 0 bases at J, with 12 bases between the two ends. CDR3 DNA: TGCGCCAGCAGCCAAGATCCGGCAGGAGCCTCCTACGAGCAGTACTTC. It encodes CASSQDPAGASYEQYF.

The chain has TRBV10-3 and TRBJ1-3, with D maybe TRBD1 (5 bases). CDR1 is ENHRY and CDR2 is SYGVKD in the germline V gene. This CDR3 has 15 residues. Trimming removed 5 bases at V and 0 bases at J, with 11 bases between. CDR3 sequence: CAISSDRTSGNTIYF. The CDR3 DNA sequence: TGTGCCATCAGTTCAGACAGAACCTCTGGAAACACCATATATTTT.

The J gene is TRBJ2-5, the V gene TRBV9; D is tentatively TRBD1 or TRBD2 (6 bases each). The CDR3 sequence is 15 residues long. V dropped 0 bases and J dropped 4 bases, with 13 bases sitting between them. The germline CDR1 and CDR2 sequences are SGDLS and YYNGEE. The CDR3 DNA is TGTGCCAGCAGCGTAGAGGGGGGAGGTCCAGAGACCCAGTACTTC. This gives the protein CASSVEGGGPETQYF.

This clone was detected once. The rearrangement uses TRBV2 and TRBJ1-4; D is undetermined. V was pared by 6 bases and J by 4 bases, with 6 bases between. Germline V gives CDR1 SNHLY, CDR2 FYNNEI. This CDR3 comprises 12 residues. The CDR3 here is CASRGFNEKLFF. The CDR3, as DNA: TGTGCCAGCAGGGGCTTTAATGAAAAACTGTTTTTT.